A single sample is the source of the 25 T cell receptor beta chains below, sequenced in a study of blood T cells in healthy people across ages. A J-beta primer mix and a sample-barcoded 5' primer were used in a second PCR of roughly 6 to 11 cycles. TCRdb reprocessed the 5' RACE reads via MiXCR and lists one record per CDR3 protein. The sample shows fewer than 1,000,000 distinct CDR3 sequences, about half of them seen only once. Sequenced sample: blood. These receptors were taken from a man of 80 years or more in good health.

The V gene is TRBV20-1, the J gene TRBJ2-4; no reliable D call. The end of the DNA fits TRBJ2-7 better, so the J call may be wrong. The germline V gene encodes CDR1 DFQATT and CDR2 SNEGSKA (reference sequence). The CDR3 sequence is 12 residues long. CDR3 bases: TGCAGTGCTTCGACCAGAGGCTACGAGCAGTACTTC. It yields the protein CSASTRGYEQYF.

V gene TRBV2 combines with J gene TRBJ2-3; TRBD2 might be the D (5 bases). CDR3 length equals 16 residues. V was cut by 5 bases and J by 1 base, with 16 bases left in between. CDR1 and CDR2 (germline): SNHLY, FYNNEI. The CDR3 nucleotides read TGTGCCAGCAGTCCTCCTAGGGCGCGGGGCACAGATACGCAGTATTTT. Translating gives CASSPPRARGTDTQYF. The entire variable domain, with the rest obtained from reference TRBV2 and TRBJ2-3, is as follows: EPEVTQTPSHQVTQMGQEVILRCVPISNHLYFYWYRQILGQKVEFLVSFYNNEISEKSEIFDDQFSVERPDGSNFTLKIRSTKLEDSAMYFCASSPPRARGTDTQYFGPGTRLTVL.

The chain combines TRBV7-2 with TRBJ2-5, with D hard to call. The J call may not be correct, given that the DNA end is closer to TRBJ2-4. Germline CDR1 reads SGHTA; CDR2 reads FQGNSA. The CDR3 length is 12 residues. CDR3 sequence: CASSPTENIQYF. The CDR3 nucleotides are TGTGCCAGCAGCCCCACGGAAAACATTCAGTACTTC.

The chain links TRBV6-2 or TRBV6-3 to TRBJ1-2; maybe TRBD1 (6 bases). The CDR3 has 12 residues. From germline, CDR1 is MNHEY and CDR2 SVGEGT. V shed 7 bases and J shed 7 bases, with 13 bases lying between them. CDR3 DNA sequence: TGTGCCAGCATTTCCCAGGGGCTTGGCTACACCTTC. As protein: CASISQGLGYTF.

The CDR3, as DNA: TGTGCCAGCAGTGACGTGGGACAGGGTGTGCCCTACGAGCAGTACTTC. Amino acids: CASSDVGQGVPYEQYF. V and J are TRBV28 and TRBJ2-7; 9 bases agree with TRBD1. Germline V lookup: CDR1 MDHEN, CDR2 SYDVKM. J was trimmed by 2 bases and V by 5 bases; bases with no gene match: 10. The length of the CDR3 is 16 residues.

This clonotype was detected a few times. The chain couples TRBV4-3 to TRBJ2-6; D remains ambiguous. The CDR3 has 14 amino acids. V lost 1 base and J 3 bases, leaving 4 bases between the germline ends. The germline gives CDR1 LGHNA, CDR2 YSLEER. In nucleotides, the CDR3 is TGCGCCAGCAGCCAAGGACATGGGGCCAACGTCCTGACTTTC. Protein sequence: CASSQGHGANVLTF.

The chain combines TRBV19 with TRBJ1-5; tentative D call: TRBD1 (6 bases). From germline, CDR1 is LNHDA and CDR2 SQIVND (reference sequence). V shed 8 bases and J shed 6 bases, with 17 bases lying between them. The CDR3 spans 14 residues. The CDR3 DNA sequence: TGTGCCAGTGGTGACAGTGGACAGCTTCAGCCCCAGCATTTT. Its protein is CASGDSGQLQPQHF. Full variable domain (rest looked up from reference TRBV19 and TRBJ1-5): DGGITQSPKYLFRKEGQNVTLSCEQNLNHDAMYWYRQDPGQGLRLIYYSQIVNDFQKGDIAEGYSVSREKKESFPLTVTSAQKNPTAFYLCASGDSGQLQPQHFGDGTRLSIL.

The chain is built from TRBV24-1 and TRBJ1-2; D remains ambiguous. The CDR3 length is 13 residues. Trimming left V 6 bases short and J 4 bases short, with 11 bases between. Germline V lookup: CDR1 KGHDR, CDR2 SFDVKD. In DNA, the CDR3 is TGTGCCACCAGTAGGTACGGCAGCTATGGCTACACCTTC. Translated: CATSRYGSYGYTF.

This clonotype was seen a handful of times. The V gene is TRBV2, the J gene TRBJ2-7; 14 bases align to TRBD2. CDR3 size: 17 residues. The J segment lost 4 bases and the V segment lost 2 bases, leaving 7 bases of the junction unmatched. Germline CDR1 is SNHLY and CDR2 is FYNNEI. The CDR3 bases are TGTGCCAGCAGTGAAACCCTCGGGACTAGCGGGAGATACGAGCAGTACTTC. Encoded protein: CASSETLGTSGRYEQYF.

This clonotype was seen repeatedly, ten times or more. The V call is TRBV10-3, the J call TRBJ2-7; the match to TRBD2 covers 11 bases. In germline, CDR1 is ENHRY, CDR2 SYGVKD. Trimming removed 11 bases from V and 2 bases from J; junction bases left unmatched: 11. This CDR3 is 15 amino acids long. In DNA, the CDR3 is TGTGCCTCCATCTCCGGGACTAGCGGAACCTACGAGCAGTACTTC. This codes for CASISGTSGTYEQYF.

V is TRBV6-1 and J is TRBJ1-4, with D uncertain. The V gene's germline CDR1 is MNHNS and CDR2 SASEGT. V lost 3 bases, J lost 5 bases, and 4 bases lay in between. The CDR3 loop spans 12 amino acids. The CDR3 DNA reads TGTGCCAGCAGTGATGCAAATGAAAAACTGTTTTTT. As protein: CASSDANEKLFF.

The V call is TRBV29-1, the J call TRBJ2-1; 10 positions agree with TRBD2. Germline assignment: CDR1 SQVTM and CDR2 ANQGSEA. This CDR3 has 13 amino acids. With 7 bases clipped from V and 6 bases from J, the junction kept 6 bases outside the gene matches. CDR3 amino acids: CSAGLAVFNEQFF. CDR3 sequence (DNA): TGCAGCGCTGGACTAGCGGTGTTCAATGAGCAGTTCTTC.

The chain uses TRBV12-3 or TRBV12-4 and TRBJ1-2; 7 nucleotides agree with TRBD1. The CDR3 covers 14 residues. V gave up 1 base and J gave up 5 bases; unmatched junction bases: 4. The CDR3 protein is CASSLGHRGYGYTF. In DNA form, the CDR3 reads TGTGCCAGCAGTTTAGGGCACAGGGGATATGGCTACACCTTC.

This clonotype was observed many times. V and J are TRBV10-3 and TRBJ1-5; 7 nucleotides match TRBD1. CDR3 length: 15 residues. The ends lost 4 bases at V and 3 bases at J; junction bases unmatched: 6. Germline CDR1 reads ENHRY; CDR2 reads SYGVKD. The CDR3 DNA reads TGTGCCATCAGTGTCGAAGGGGGCCCCAATCAGCCCCAGCATTTT. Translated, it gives CAISVEGGPNQPQHF.

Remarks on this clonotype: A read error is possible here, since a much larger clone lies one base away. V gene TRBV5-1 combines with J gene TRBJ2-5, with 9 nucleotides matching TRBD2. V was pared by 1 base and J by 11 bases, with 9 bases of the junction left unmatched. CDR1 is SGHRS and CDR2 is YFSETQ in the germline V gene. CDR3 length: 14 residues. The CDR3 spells CASSLTSGFDEQYF. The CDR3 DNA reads TGCGCCAGCAGCTTGACTAGCGGGTTCGATGAGCAGTACTTC.

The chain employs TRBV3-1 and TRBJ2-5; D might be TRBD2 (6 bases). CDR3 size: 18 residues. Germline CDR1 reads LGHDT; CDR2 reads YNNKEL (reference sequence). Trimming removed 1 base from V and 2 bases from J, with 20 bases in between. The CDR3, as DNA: TGTGCCAGCAGCCAAGGGGCATCCTCCGGGGACTTGCAAGAGACCCAGTACTTC. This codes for CASSQGASSGDLQETQYF.

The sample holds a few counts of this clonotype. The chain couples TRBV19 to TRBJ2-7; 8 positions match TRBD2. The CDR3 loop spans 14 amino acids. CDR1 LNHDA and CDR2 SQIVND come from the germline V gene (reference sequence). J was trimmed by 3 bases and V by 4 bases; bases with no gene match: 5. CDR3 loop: CASSTTGGDYEQYF. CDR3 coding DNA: TGTGCCAGTAGTACCACCGGGGGGGACTACGAGCAGTACTTC.

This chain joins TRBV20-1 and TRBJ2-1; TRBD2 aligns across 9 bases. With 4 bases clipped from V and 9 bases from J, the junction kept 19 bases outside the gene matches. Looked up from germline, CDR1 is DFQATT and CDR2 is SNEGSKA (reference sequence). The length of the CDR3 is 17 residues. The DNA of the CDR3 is TGCAGTGCTACCTCCAGTGAGCGGCGGGAGGGCCGGAGTGAGCAGTTCTTC. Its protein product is CSATSSERREGRSEQFF.

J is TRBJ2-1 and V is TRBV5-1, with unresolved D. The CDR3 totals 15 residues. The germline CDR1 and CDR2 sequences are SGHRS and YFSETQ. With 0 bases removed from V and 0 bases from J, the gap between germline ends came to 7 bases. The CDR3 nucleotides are TGCGCCAGCAGCTTGGTACTGGACTCCTACAATGAGCAGTTCTTC. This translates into CASSLVLDSYNEQFF.

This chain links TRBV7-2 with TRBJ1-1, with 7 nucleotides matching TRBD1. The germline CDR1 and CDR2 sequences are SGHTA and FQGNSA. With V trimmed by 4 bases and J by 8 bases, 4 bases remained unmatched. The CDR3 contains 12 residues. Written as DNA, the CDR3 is TGTGCCAGCAGCTCCTACAGGGGAGAAGCTTTCTTT. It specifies CASSSYRGEAFF.

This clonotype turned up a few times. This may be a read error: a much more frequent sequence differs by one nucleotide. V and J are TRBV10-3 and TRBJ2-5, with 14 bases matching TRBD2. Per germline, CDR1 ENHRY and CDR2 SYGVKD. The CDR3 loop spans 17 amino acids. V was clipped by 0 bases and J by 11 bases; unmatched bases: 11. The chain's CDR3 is CAISESIGTSGSGEQYF. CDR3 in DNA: TGTGCCATCAGTGAGTCGATCGGGACTAGCGGGAGTGGTGAGCAGTACTTC.

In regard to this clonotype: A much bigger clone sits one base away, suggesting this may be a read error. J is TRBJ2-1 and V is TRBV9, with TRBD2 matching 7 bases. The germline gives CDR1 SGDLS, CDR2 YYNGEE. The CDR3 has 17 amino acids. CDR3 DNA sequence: TGTGCCAGCGGCGTAGGCCAAGGCGGGAGAAGGTACAATGAGCAGTTCTTC. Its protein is CASGVGQGGRRYNEQFF.

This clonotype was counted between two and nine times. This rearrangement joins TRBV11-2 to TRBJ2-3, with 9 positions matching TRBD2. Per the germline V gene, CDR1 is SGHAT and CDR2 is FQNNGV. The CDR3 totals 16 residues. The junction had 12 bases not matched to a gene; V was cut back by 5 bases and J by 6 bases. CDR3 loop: CASSPGAGGPWDTQYF. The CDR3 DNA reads TGTGCCAGCAGCCCTGGGGCGGGAGGGCCGTGGGATACGCAGTATTTT. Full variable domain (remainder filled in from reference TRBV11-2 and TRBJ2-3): EAGVAQSPRYKIIEKRQSVAFWCNPISGHATLYWYQQILGQGPKLLIQFQNNGVVDDSQLPKDRFSAERLKGVDSTLKIQPAKLEDSAVYLCASSPGAGGPWDTQYFGPGTRLTVL.

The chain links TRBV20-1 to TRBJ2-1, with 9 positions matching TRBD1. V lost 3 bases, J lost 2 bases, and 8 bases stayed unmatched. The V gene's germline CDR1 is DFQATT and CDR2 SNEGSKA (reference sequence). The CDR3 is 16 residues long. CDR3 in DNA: TGCAGTGCTAGGGCGACAGGGGGTTTTACCTACAATGAGCAGTTCTTC. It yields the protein CSARATGGFTYNEQFF.

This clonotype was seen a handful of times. The CDR3 DNA reads as TGTGCCAGCCGCAGGGACATCCACTACGAGCAGTACTTC. Translating it yields CASRRDIHYEQYF. This chain connects TRBV27 to TRBJ2-7; TRBD1 is a possible D gene (6 bases). V was shortened by 8 bases and J by 3 bases, with 14 bases between the two germline ends. The CDR3 covers 13 residues. Germline CDR1 is MNHEY and CDR2 is SMNVEV (reference sequence).